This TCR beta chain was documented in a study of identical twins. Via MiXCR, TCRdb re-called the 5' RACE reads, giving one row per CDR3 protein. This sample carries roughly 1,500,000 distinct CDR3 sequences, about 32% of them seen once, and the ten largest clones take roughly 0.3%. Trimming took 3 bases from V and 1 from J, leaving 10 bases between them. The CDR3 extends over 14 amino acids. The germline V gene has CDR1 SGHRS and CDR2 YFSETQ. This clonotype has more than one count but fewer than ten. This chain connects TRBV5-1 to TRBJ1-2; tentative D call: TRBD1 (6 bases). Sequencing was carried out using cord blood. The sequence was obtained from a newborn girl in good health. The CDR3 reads CASSWTDRNYGYTF. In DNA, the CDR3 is TGCGCCAGCAGCTGGACAGACCGTAACTATGGCTACACCTTC.